This T cell receptor beta chain was identified in a study of shared clonotypes between healthy human individuals. With regard to this clone: The antigen is not known.

Some clones are missing from TCRdb's copy, which holds only in-frame ones; the method was immunoSEQ multiplex PCR. Of some 2,100,000 clones listed, about 92% were seen once; the top ten hold under 2%. Study-level findings and limits: How much donors shared clonotypes was expected to be affected by sequencing depth. On the whole, naive subsets had larger estimated richness than memory subsets had.

Trimming stripped 4 bases from V and 4 bases from J, with 17 bases between. Germline loops: CDR1 MGHRA, CDR2 YSYEKL. The CDR3 has 17 amino acids. CD45RO-negative, CCR7-positively selected cells formed the naive CD8 fraction, excluding terminally differentiated effector memory CD45RA+ cells. All donors were healthy HIV-negative adults lacking recent acute infections or vaccinations. The V call is TRBV4-1, the J call TRBJ2-6; a possible D gene is TRBD2 (5 bases). The sequence derives from a man aged 18 to 30 in good health. Some clones in this sample may be carry-over from other donors' samples. Source material: naive CD8+ T cells from PBMCs. For the CDR3, the DNA is TGCGCCAGCAGCCCCCATCTTGAGGGATCCGGGGCCAACGTCCTGACTTTC. This codes for CASSPHLEGSGANVLTF.